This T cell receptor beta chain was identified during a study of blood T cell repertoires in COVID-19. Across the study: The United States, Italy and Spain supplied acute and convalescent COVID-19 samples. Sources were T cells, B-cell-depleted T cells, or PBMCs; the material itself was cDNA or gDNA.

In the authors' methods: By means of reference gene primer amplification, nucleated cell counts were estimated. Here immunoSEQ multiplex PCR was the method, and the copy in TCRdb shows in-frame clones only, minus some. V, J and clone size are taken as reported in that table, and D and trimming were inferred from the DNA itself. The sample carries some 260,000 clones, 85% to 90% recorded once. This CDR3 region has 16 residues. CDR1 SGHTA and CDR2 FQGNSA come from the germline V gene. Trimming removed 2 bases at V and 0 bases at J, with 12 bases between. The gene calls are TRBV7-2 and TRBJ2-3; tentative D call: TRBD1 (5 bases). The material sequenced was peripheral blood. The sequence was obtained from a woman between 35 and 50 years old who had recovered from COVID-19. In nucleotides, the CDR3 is TGTGCCAGCAGCTTATCCCCAGGGCCCAGCACAGATACGCAGTATTTT. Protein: CASSLSPGPSTDTQYF.